These T cell receptor beta chains were read from a single sample in a study of high-grade serous ovarian cancer treatment subgroups. Assay used: immunoSEQ multiplex PCR; TCRdb lists only in-frame clones, some missing. Among a few thousand clones listed, 66% were seen once. The specimen sequenced was tumor tissue. The source of these receptors is a human donor with high-grade serous ovarian cancer. Both conserved end residues are part of each CDR3. D genes are given only for firm matches. Clone size is stated in some rows and not others, as once, few, many or a class when expanded.

CDR3nt,CDR3aa,v_gene,d_gene,len,abundance,j_gene
TGTGCCAGCAGTTATGAGGGCAGGGATTACAATGAGCAGTTCTTC,CASSYEGRDYNEQFF,TRBV6-5,NA,15,NA,TRBJ2-1
TGTGCCAGCCAGGGGGGGAACATTCAGTACTTC,CASQGGNIQYF,TRBV5-6,NA,11,NA,TRBJ2-4
TGTGCCTGTCGACAGGGGGTGGAAGGAAACACCATATATTTT,CACRQGVEGNTIYF,TRBV30,TRBD1,14,few,TRBJ1-3
TGTGCCAGCAGTGCCACAGGGGACCCCCAGCATTTT,CASSATGDPQHF,TRBV6-6,TRBD1,12,NA,TRBJ1-5
TGTGCCAGCAGCGCAAACACAAACACAGATACGCAGTATTTT,CASSANTNTDTQYF,TRBV7-2,NA,14,NA,TRBJ2-3
TGTGCCTGGAGTGTAAGGGACAGTTTCTCCAAGAACACTGAAGCTTTCTTT,CAWSVRDSFSKNTEAFF,TRBV30,TRBD1,17,NA,TRBJ1-1
TGTGCCAGCAGGGATGTAGCGGGGGGGCCGACCTACAATGAGCAGTTCTTC,CASRDVAGGPTYNEQFF,TRBV2,TRBD2,17,NA,TRBJ2-1
TGCGCCAGCAGCCCGCTAGCGGGGGGTGACTATGGCTACACCTTC,CASSPLAGGDYGYTF,TRBV4-1,NA,15,few,TRBJ1-2
TGTGCCAGCACCGGGGGCAGAAACATTCAGTACTTC,CASTGGRNIQYF,TRBV6-5,NA,12,NA,TRBJ2-4
TGCGCCAGCAGCTTGGTAGCGGGGGGCTACGAGCAGTACTTC,CASSLVAGGYEQYF,TRBV5-1,TRBD2,14,few,TRBJ2-7
TGTGCCATCAGCGCCTTTGGACTAGCGGGGGGGGGTCGGGATACGCAGTATTTT,CAISAFGLAGGGRDTQYF,TRBV10-3,TRBD2,18,NA,TRBJ2-3
TGTGCCAGCAGTTCCAGCAACACCGGGGAGCTGTTTTTT,CASSSSNTGELFF,TRBV6-6,NA,13,NA,TRBJ2-2
TGTGCCACCAGCAGAGATCCTAGCGGGGGGGGACTAGCCAAAAACATTCAGTACTTC,CATSRDPSGGGLAKNIQYF,TRBV15,TRBD2,19,NA,TRBJ2-4
TGTGCCATCAGGGACGGCCTAGAGACCCAGTACTTC,CAIRDGLETQYF,TRBV10-3,NA,12,NA,TRBJ2-5
TGTGCCAGCTCATTGGACAGCTGGGAGCTGTTTTTT,CASSLDSWELFF,TRBV18,NA,12,once,TRBJ2-2
TGCGCCAGCAGCTTTGAGTATGCCGCTGAAGCTTTCTTT,CASSFEYAAEAFF,TRBV5-1,NA,13,NA,TRBJ1-1
TGTGCCAGCAGCCCCCTGTTTGAGGGGGCAATTCATGGCTACACCTTC,CASSPLFEGAIHGYTF,TRBV9,TRBD1,16,NA,TRBJ1-2